The rows below give T cell receptor beta chains drawn from one sample of a study of shared clonotypes between healthy human individuals. TCRdb keeps only in-frame clones here, not all; method: immunoSEQ multiplex PCR. Here the sample spans roughly 2.2 million clones, approximately 93% being singletons. The sample was naive CD4+ T cells from PBMCs. The receptors stem from a man aged 18 to 30 in good health. Some clones in this sample may be carry-over from other donors' samples. CDR3s include the opening cysteine and the closing phenylalanine or tryptophan.

TRBJ2-7 TRBV7-3 CASSLRDGPYEQYF
TRBJ1-3 TRBV9 CASTRGDSSGNTIYF
TRBJ1-1 TRBV10-3 CAISSTGGAFF
TRBJ2-3 TRBV6-1 CASSEEAGGTDTQYF
TRBJ1-2 TRBV6-5 CASSPRTGGYTF
TRBJ2-7 TRBV6-5 CASSYSERLAGREQYF
TRBJ1-5 TRBV18 CASSLLKSGRGNQPQHF
TRBJ1-3 TRBV5-4 CASSYTTGTGNTIYF
TRBJ2-2 TRBV5-1 CASSLTGVNTGELFF
TRBJ1-3 TRBV2 CASGTVSGNTIYF
TRBJ2-7 TRBV15 CATSRELAGPYEQYF
TRBJ1-2 TRBV5-1 CASSTAGEIYGYTF
TRBJ2-5 TRBV5-4 CASRPRGEETQYF
TRBJ2-1 TRBV7-9 CASSLGVAGVVNEQFF
TRBJ2-2 TRBV25-1 CASSERWGTGELFF
TRBJ1-2 TRBV30 CAWGRPFGQGVYGYTF
TRBJ2-6 TRBV18 CASSPPGGSGANVLTF
TRBJ2-4 TRBV19 CASSSLVGALNIQYF
TRBJ2-7 TRBV11-2 CASSFSSSMRDRIGEQYF
TRBJ2-5 TRBV6-5 CASSRIQQSGTQYF
TRBJ2-1 TRBV5-1 CASSSGTRDEQFF
TRBJ2-5 TRBV14 CASSQVRLAGVETQYF
TRBJ1-1 TRBV19 CASSWGGTGAIRTEAFF
TRBJ2-7 TRBV29-1 CSVGGTGGSEQYF
TRBJ2-3 TRBV7-9 CASTTLSPRAVDTQYF
TRBJ2-3 TRBV18 CASSPRSGGAEDTQYF
TRBJ2-2 TRBV9 CASSVWGAGVSTGELFF
TRBJ2-1 TRBV19 CASSIGSGSYNEQFF
TRBJ1-2 TRBV7-2 CASPQGLRRVYGYTF
TRBJ1-3 TRBV18 CASSPAESGFSGNTIYF
TRBJ2-7 TRBV6-1 CASSESGGTAFEQYF
TRBJ1-4 TRBV25-1 CASSPRGSNEKLFF
TRBJ2-3 TRBV5-1 CASSSSRTSTDTQYF
TRBJ2-5 TRBV5-1 CASSRTGQEGTQYF
TRBJ1-5 TRBV27 CASSLSWVGPQHF
TRBJ1-4 TRBV7-8 CVSSPTGLREKLFF
TRBJ1-1 TRBV5-6 CASSWWGRNTEAFF
TRBJ1-5 TRBV4-1 CASSQDDREGQPQHF
TRBJ2-5 TRBV5-6 CASSLLASGSLETQYF
TRBJ1-5 TRBV2 CASSEAARSQPQHF